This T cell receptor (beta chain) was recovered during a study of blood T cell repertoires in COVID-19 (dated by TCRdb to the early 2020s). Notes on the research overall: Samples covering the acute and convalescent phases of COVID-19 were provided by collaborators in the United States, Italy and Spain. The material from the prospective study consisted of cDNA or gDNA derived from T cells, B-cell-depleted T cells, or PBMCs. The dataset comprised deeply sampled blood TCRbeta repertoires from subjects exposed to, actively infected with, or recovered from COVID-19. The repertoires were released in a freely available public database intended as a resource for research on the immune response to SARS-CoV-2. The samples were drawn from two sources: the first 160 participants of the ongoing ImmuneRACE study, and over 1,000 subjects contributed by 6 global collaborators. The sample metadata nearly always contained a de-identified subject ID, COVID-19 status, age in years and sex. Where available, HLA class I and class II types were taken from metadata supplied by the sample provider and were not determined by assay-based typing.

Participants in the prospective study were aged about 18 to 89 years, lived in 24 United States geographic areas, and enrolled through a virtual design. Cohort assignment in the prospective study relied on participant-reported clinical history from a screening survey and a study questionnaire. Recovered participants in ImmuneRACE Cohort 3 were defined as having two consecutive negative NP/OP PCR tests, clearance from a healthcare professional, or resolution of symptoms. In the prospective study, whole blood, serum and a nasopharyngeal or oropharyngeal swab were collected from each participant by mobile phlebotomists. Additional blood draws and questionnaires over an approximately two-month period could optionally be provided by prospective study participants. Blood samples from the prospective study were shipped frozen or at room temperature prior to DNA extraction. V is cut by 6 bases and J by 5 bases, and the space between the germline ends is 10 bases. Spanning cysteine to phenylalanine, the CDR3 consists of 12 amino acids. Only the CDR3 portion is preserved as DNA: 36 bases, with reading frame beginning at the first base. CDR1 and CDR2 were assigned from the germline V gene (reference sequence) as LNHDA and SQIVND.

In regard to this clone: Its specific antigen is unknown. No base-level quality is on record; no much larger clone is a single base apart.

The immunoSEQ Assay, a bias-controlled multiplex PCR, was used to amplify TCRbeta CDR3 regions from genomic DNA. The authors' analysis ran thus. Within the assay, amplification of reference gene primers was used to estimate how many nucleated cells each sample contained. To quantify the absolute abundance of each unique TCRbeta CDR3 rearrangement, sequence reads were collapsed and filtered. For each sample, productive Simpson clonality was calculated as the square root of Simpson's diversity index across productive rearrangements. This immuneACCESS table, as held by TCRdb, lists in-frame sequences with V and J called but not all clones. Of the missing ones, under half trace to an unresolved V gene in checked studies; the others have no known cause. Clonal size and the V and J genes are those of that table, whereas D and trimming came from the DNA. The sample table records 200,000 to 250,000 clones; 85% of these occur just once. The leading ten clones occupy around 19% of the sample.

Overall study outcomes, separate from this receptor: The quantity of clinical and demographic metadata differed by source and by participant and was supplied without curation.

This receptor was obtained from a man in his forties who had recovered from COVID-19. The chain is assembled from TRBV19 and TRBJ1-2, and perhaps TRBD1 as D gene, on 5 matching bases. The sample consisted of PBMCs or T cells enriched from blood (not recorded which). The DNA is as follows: TGTGCCAGTAGCATGACAGTGTATGGCTACACCTTC. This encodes CASSMTVYGYTF.